This T cell receptor (beta chain) was retrieved from a study of T-cell memory formation after mild COVID-19. This clonotype was recorded many times. TCRdb independently ran MiXCR on the 5' RACE reads; one entry per CDR3 protein. The table shows 580,000 or so distinct CDR3 sequences, with approximately 15% occurring only once. Germline values: CDR1 SGHRS, CDR2 YFSETQ. The V end lost 2 bases, the J end lost 0 bases, and 20 bases lay between the germline ends. The CDR3 is 18 amino acids. Specimen: PBMCs or a T cell subset sorted from them (not recorded which). This receptor was taken from an adult woman who had mild COVID-19 (a few samples of this study predate the infection). Cell type and time point are not known. The genes are TRBV5-1 and TRBJ1-1, with a tentative D call TRBD1 (6 bases). The CDR3 DNA reads TGCGCCAGCAGCTTTCGGGGGCCAGAACCGACCTTGAACACTGAAGCTTTCTTT. Amino acid sequence: CASSFRGPEPTLNTEAFF. The full variable domain, its missing parts supplied by reference TRBV5-1 and TRBJ1-1, is KAGVTQTPRYLIKTRGQQVTLSCSPISGHRSVSWYQQTPGQGLQFLFEYFSETQRNKGNFPGRFSGRQFSNSRSEMNVSTLELGDSALYLCASSFRGPEPTLNTEAFFGQGTRLTVV.